This is a list of T cell receptor beta chains from one sample in a study of OX40 agonist ivuxolimab in advanced cancers. Sequencing was performed with immunoSEQ multiplex PCR; in TCRdb, only in-frame clones are kept and a portion is missing. The sample consists of 65,000 to 80,000 clones, 80% to 95% of them appearing once. The source material was CD4+ or CD8+ T cells sorted from blood, sampled in a trial of the OX40 agonist ivuxolimab. Receptor source: an adult with an advanced solid tumor such as melanoma, head and neck, liver or kidney cancer. Each CDR3 is given with its conserved first and last residue. The D gene is left open where the match is weak. A clone size is listed for some rows: how often the clone was seen (once, few, many), or a class if it is expanded.

CDR3 DNA	CDR3 protein	J gene	clone size	D gene	V gene
TGTGCCAGCAGTACTAGCGGGTTAACCTACGAGCAGTACTTC	CASSTSGLTYEQYF	TRBJ2-7	-	TRBD2	TRBV6-6
TGTGCCAGCAGCTTATGGGGACTAGCGGGGTACAATGAGCAGTTCTTC	CASSLWGLAGYNEQFF	TRBJ2-1	-	TRBD2	TRBV7-9
TGTGCCAGCAGCCGTACTCTTCTTAAGGGGGACAGAGATTCACCCCTCCACTTT	CASSRTLLKGDRDSPLHF	TRBJ1-6	-	TRBD1	TRBV2
TGTGCCAGCAGCTTAAGTAGCGGGAGTAGTAGCACAGATACGCAGTATTTT	CASSLSSGSSSTDTQYF	TRBJ2-3	few	TRBD2	TRBV7-9
TGTGCCAGCAGCTTGGCGGGGACAGGGCACACAGATACGCAGTATTTT	CASSLAGTGHTDTQYF	TRBJ2-3	-	TRBD1	TRBV5-4
TGTGCCAGCAGCCAAGTTGGGGGGCCTGGGGCCAACGTCCTGACTTTC	CASSQVGGPGANVLTF	TRBJ2-6	-	-	TRBV4-2
TGTGCCAGCTCACCCCGGGCAGGGGGATACAATGAGCAGTTCTTC	CASSPRAGGYNEQFF	TRBJ2-1	-	TRBD1	TRBV18
TGTGCCAGCAGTTCCCGCCCCGACACTGAAGCTTTCTTT	CASSSRPDTEAFF	TRBJ1-1	-	-	TRBV28
TGTGCCAGCAGCTTAGCTCCACAGGGAGATAGTTCTGAAGCTTTCTTT	CASSLAPQGDSSEAFF	TRBJ1-1	-	-	TRBV7-2
TGCAGCGTTCGAGAACAGGGGCATCATGAAAAACTGTTTTTT	CSVREQGHHEKLFF	TRBJ1-4	-	TRBD1	TRBV29-1
TGTGCCTGGAGGACAGGGGGCGAGAATGGCTACACCTTC	CAWRTGGENGYTF	TRBJ1-2	-	TRBD1	TRBV30
TGTGCCAGCAGCTTAGCGGGAGAGTACAATGAGCAGTTCTTC	CASSLAGEYNEQFF	TRBJ2-1	-	-	TRBV7-9
TGCGCCAGCAGCTTGGTCCCCAACAGCGCCTACGAGCAGTACTTC	CASSLVPNSAYEQYF	TRBJ2-7	-	-	TRBV5-1
TGTGCCAGCAGCCGTTACGCTAGCGGGAGGGCCAATGAGCAGTTCTTC	CASSRYASGRANEQFF	TRBJ2-1	-	TRBD2	TRBV11-3
TGTGCCAGCAGCTTGGTCCCAGGGTTACCCTACGAGCAGTACTTC	CASSLVPGLPYEQYF	TRBJ2-7	-	-	TRBV5-3
TGTGCCAGCAGCACTACAGGGAGAGAGCAGTACTTC	CASSTTGREQYF	TRBJ2-7	-	-	TRBV5-5
TGTGCCAGCTCAACAGGGAGTCCCTACAATGAGCAGTTCTTC	CASSTGSPYNEQFF	TRBJ2-1	-	-	TRBV18
TGCGCCAGCAGCCTAGCGGAACTCTACAATGAGCAGTTCTTC	CASSLAELYNEQFF	TRBJ2-1	-	-	TRBV4-3
TGTGCCAGCAGCTTGCATCATAACACTGAAGCTTTCTTT	CASSLHHNTEAFF	TRBJ1-1	-	-	TRBV5-4
TGTGCCAGCAGCGTAGGGGGGTACTCAGATACGCAGTATTTT	CASSVGGYSDTQYF	TRBJ2-3	few	-	TRBV9
TGCGCCAGCAGCTTCTTCGGGGGGGCGGATGAGCAGTTCTTC	CASSFFGGADEQFF	TRBJ2-1	once	TRBD2	TRBV5-1
TGTGCCAGCAGGAAACAACAGGGTGGCGAGCAGTACTTC	CASRKQQGGEQYF	TRBJ2-7	-	-	TRBV28
TGTGCCACCAGCAGAGGACGGAATGAAAAACTGTTTTTT	CATSRGRNEKLFF	TRBJ1-4	-	-	TRBV15
TGTGCCAGCCAAATCGGGGGAGATCTGGGCTACACCTTC	CASQIGGDLGYTF	TRBJ1-2	-	-	TRBV6-5
TGTGCCTGGAGTCCCTCCTTTGATCAGCCCCAGCATTTT	CAWSPSFDQPQHF	TRBJ1-5	once	-	TRBV30
TGTGCCAGCAGCGTAGTGGGGGAGGGAAGTACAGATACGCAGTATTTT	CASSVVGEGSTDTQYF	TRBJ2-3	-	TRBD2	TRBV9
TGTGCCAGCAGCTTAGAAGGCCGATACACCGGGGAGCTGTTTTTT	CASSLEGRYTGELFF	TRBJ2-2	-	-	TRBV7-2
TGCGCCAGCAGACGTACTAGCGGGAAAAGTTACAATGAGCAGTTCTTC	CASRRTSGKSYNEQFF	TRBJ2-1	-	TRBD2	TRBV5-1
TGTGCCAGCAGCCCGGTAGCGGGAGCCCTCTCCTACGAGCAGTACTTC	CASSPVAGALSYEQYF	TRBJ2-7	-	TRBD2	TRBV14
TGTGCCAGCAGCTTAGAAAGGGGACAGGGCACTGAAGCTTTCTTT	CASSLERGQGTEAFF	TRBJ1-1	-	TRBD1	TRBV11-2
TGTGCCAGCAGTTTATGGCCCATCGGACGGACAACCTACGAGCAGTACTTC	CASSLWPIGRTTYEQYF	TRBJ2-7	-	-	TRBV28
TGTGCCAGCTCACCGCTAGCCCTCAATGAGCAGTTCTTC	CASSPLALNEQFF	TRBJ2-1	-	-	TRBV18
TGTGCCAGCAGCTTTCAGGGGCGGGTTTACAATGAGCAGTTCTTC	CASSFQGRVYNEQFF	TRBJ2-1	-	-	TRBV7-2
TGCGCCAGCAGCCAAGACTCGACAGGGGGCCTTATCTATGGCTACACCTTC	CASSQDSTGGLIYGYTF	TRBJ1-2	-	TRBD1	TRBV4-1
TGCGCCAGCAGACCCTCGGGGGGAGGGCTTCCAGATACGCAGTATTTT	CASRPSGGGLPDTQYF	TRBJ2-3	once	TRBD2	TRBV5-1
TGTGCCAGCAGTGTCTGGCTAGCGGGAGTAGGCGAGCAGTACTTC	CASSVWLAGVGEQYF	TRBJ2-7	-	TRBD2	TRBV2
TGCGCCAGCAGCCACCAGCTAGGGCTTATCAACACCGGGGAGCTGTTTTTT	CASSHQLGLINTGELFF	TRBJ2-2	-	-	TRBV4-3
TGTGCCAGCAGCTTAGATAGGAACACTGAAGCTTTCTTT	CASSLDRNTEAFF	TRBJ1-1	-	-	TRBV7-8
TGTGCTAGCAGCCGACCAGGACGGTTGAACTCTAGCTCCTACAATGAGCAGTTCTTC	CASSRPGRLNSSSYNEQFF	TRBJ2-1	-	-	TRBV7-7
TGTGCCAGCAGCTTAGCCCCAAATTCCTACGAGCAGTACTTC	CASSLAPNSYEQYF	TRBJ2-7	few	-	TRBV7-2
TGTGCCAGCAGCGAGGTCCGGGGCCCGCAGTATTTT	CASSEVRGPQYF	TRBJ2-3	-	-	TRBV28